The rows below give T cell receptor beta chains drawn from one sample of a study of T cells in Graves' hyperthyroidism and ophthalmopathy. TCRdb reanalysed the multiplex PCR reads using MiXCR and keeps one entry per CDR3 protein. The repertoire includes 350,000 to 450,000 distinct CDR3 sequences, about 14% of them detected once, and approximately 11% sits in the top ten. The sequencing input was blood. The source is a woman in her sixties or seventies with Graves' hyperthyroidism. CDR3s include the opening cysteine and the closing phenylalanine or tryptophan.

v_call cdr3_aa
TRBV29-1 CSVDRGIGTDTQYF
TRBV29-1 CSVELLAGADNEQFF
TRBV11-3 CASSTALAGGPRTDTQYF
TRBV20-1 CSATKNDGHYGYTF
TRBV7-2 CASSPGVARMNEQYF
TRBV11-1 CASSFSPQETQYF
TRBV28 CASSPRSVRGGWDQPQHF
TRBV30 CAFLTSGSTDTQYF
TRBV24-1 CATSKLANTGELFF
TRBV30 CACSGRPKETQYF
TRBV7-9 CASSQGARGEKLFF
TRBV12-3/TRBV12-4 CASSETGTPYEQYF
TRBV6-2/TRBV6-3 CASSYPGTGVEQYF
TRBV28 CASSRTDRGLNEQYF
TRBV11-2 CASSFGPGGYEQYF
TRBV6-6 CASSYSRTSGTSTDTQYF
TRBV10-3 CAISRGSGNTIYF
TRBV19 CASSIQGGSGGYTQYF
TRBV29-1 CSVQPTGPNSPLHF
TRBV30 CAWQGVGGNTIYF
TRBV10-1 CASNEQGQPNSPLHF
TRBV11-2 CASSGSVVEQFF
TRBV11-2 CASSLRDRTDGEQYF
TRBV5-8 CASSTYMGADKNIQYF
TRBV2 CASTKIRWAAYQETQYF
TRBV4-1 CANSQDGGNTEAFF
TRBV3-1 CASKAKIWLAGVNEQFF
TRBV7-9 CASSREGEQYEQYF
TRBV10-3 CAISENRGGETQYF
TRBV5-8 CASSFASPNEDLFF
TRBV19 CASSMRGLAGGRSSYEQYF
TRBV12-3/TRBV12-4 CAGSLLATQYF
TRBV4-1 CASSLRDGLYGYTF
TRBV27 CASSPRGEEAFF
TRBV10-3 CAISESGTGGIDIQYF
TRBV14 CASSPGLRGYNEQFF
TRBV12-3/TRBV12-4 CASSLIGHVHGYTF
TRBV11-2 CASSPSQGASSGANVLTF
TRBV20-1 CSAKPGLAGWGAYEQYF
TRBV6-1 CASSLAGFRGETQYF